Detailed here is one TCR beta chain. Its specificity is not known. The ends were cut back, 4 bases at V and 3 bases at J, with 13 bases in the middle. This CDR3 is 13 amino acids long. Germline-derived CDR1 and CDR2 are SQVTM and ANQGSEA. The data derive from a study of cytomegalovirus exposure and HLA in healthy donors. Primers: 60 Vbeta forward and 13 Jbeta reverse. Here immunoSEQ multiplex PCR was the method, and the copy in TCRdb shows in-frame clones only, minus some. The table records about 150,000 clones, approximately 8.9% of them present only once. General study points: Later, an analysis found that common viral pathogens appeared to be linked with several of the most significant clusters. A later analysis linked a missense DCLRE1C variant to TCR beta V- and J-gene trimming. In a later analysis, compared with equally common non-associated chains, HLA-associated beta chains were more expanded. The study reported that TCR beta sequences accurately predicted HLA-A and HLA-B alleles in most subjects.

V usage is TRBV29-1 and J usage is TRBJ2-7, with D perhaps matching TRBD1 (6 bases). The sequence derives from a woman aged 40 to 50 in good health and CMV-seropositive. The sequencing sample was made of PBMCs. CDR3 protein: CSVVPGDVYEQYF. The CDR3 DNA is TGCAGCGTTGTTCCAGGGGATGTCTACGAGCAGTACTTC.